The TCR beta chain described here comes from a study of OX40 agonist ivuxolimab in advanced cancers. TCRdb's copy holds only in-frame clones and misses some; the assay was immunoSEQ multiplex PCR. The repertoire includes 70,000 to 85,000 clones, approximately 86% of them detected once, and about 0.89% sits in the top ten. The CDR3 totals 13 residues. V lost 0 bases to trimming and J lost 6 bases, with 9 bases between them. Germline assignment: CDR1 SQVTM and CDR2 ANQGSEA. V and J are TRBV29-1 and TRBJ2-1; no firm D call. Here the sequenced sample was CD4+ or CD8+ T cells sorted from blood, taken in a trial of the OX40 agonist ivuxolimab. The TCR comes from an adult with an advanced solid tumor such as melanoma, head and neck, liver or kidney cancer. DNA of the CDR3: TGCAGCGTTGAAGATCTGTCTCCCAATGAGCAGTTCTTC. This translates into CSVEDLSPNEQFF.